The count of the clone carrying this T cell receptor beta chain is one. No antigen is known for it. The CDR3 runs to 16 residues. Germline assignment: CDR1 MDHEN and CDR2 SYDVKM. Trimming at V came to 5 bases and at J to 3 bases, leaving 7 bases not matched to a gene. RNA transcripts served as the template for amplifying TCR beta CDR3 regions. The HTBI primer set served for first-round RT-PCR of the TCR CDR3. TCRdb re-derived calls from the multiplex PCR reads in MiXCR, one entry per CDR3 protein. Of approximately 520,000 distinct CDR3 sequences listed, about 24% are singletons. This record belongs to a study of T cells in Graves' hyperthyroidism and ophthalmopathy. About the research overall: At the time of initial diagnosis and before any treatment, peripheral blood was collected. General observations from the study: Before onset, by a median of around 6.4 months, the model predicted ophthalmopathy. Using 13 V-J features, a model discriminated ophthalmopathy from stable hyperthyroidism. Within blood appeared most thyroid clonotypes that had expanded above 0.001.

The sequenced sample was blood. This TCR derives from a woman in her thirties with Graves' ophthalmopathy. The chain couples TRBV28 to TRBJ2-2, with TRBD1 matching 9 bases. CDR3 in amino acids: CASSRSGTGHTGELFF. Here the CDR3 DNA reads TGTGCCAGCAGTCGATCAGGGACAGGGCACACCGGGGAGCTGTTTTTT.